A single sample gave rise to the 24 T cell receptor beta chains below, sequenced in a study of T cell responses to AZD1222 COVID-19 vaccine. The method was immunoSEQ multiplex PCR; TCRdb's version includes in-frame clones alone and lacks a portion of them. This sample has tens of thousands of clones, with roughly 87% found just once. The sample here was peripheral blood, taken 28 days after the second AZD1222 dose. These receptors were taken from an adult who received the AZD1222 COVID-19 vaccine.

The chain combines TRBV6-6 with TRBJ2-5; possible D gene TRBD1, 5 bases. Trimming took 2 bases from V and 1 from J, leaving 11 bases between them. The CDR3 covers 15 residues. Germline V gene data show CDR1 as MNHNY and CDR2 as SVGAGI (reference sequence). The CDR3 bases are TGTGCCAGCAGTTACGCGAGGACAACCCAAGAGACCCAGTACTTC. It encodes CASSYARTTQETQYF.

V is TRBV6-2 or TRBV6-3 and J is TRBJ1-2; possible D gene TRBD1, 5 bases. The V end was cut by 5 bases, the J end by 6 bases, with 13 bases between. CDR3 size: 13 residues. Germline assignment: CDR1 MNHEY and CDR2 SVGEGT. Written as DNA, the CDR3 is TGTGCCAGCAGTCAAGGGACTCACAATGGCTACACCTTC. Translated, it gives CASSQGTHNGYTF.

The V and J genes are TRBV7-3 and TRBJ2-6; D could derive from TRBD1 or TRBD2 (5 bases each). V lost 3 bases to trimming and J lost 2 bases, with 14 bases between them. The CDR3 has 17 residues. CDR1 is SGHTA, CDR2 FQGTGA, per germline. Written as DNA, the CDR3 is TGTGCCAGCAGCTTCGCCGGGACGGCGCCTGGGGCCAACGTCCTGACTTTC. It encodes CASSFAGTAPGANVLTF.

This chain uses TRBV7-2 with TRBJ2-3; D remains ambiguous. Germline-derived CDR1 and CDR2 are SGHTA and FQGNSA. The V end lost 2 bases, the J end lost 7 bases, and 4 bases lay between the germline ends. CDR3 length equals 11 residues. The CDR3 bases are TGTGCCAGCAGCTTACAGAATACGCAGTATTTT. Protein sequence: CASSLQNTQYF. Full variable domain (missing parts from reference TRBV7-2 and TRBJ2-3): GAGVSQSPSNKVTEKGKDVELRCDPISGHTALYWYRQSLGQGLEFLIYFQGNSAPDKSGLPSDRFSAERTGGSVSTLTIQRTQQEDSAVYLCASSLQNTQYFGPGTRLTVL.

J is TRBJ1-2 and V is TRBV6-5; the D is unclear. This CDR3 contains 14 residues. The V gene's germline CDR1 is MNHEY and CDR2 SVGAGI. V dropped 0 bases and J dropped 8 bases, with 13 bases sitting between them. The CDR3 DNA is TGTGCCAGCAGTTACTCGACTGGACTCACCGGCTACACCTTC. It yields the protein CASSYSTGLTGYTF.

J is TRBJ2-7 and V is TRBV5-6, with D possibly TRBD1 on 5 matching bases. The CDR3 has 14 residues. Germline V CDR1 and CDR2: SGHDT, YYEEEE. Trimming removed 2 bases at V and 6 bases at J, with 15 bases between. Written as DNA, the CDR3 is TGTGCCAGCAGCTTCTTTGGGGCCCGGGTCGAGCAGTACTTC. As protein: CASSFFGARVEQYF.

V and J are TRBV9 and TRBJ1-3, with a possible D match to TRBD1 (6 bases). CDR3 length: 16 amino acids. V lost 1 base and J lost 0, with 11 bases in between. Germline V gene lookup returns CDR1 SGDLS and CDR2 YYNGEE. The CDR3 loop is CASSVRGGGSGNTIYF. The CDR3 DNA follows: TGTGCCAGCAGCGTAAGAGGGGGAGGCTCTGGAAACACCATATATTTT.

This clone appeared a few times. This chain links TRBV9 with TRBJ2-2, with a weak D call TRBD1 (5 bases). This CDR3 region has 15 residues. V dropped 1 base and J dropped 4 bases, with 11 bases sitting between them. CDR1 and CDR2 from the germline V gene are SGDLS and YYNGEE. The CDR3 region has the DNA TGTGCCAGCAGCGTACAGGGAAGGGGCACCGGGGAGCTGTTTTTT. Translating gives CASSVQGRGTGELFF.

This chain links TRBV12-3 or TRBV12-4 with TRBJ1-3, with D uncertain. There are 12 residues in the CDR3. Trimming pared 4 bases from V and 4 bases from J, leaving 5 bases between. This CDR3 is CASSWAGNTIYF. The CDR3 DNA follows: TGTGCCAGCAGTTGGGCGGGAAACACCATATATTTT.

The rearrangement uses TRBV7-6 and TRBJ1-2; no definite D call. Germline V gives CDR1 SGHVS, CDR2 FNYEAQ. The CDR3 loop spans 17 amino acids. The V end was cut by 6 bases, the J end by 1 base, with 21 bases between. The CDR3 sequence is CASRSLWAPRHNYGYTF. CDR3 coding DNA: TGTGCCAGCAGAAGCTTGTGGGCCCCGCGGCATAACTATGGCTACACCTTC.

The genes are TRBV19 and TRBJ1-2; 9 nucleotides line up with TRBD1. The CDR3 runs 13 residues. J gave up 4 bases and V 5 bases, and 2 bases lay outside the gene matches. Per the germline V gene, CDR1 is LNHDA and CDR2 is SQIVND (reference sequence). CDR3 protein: CASSPTGGYGYTF. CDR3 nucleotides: TGTGCCAGTAGTCCGACAGGGGGCTATGGCTACACCTTC.

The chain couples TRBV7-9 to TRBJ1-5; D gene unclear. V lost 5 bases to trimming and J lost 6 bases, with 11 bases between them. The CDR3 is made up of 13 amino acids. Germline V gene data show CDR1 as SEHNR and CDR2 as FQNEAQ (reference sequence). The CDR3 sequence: CASSPKGPQPQHF. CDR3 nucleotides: TGTGCCAGCAGCCCGAAAGGACCTCAGCCCCAGCATTTT.

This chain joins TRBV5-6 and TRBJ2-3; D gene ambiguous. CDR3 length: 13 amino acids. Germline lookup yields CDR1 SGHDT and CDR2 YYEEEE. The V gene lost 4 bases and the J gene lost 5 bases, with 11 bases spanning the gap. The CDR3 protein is CASSTAGKDTQYF. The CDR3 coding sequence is TGTGCCAGCAGCACTGCCGGAAAAGATACGCAGTATTTT.

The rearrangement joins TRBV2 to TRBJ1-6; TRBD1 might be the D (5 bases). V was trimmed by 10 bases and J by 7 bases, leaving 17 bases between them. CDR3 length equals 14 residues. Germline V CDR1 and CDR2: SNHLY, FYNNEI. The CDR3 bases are TGTGCCACCAGCCTTCAGGGAGGGAATTCACCCCTCCACTTT. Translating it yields CATSLQGGNSPLHF.

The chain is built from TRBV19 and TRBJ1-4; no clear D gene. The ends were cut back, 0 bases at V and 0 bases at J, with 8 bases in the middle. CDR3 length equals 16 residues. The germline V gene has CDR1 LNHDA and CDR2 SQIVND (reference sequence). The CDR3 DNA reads TGTGCCAGTAGTATAGATGGCGGGGCAACTAATGAAAAACTGTTTTTT. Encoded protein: CASSIDGGATNEKLFF.

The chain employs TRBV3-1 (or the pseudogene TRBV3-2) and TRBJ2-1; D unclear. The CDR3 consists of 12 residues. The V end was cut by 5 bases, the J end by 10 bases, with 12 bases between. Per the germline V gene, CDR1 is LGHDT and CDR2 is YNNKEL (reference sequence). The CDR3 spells CASSKKVWEQFF. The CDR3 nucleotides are TGTGCCAGCAGCAAGAAGGTATGGGAGCAGTTCTTC.

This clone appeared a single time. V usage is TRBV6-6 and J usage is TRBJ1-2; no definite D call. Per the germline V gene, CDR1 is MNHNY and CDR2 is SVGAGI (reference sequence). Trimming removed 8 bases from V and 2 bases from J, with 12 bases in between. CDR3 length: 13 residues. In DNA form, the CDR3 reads TGTGCCAGCCAAAACGGGGAAAACTATGGCTACACCTTC. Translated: CASQNGENYGYTF.

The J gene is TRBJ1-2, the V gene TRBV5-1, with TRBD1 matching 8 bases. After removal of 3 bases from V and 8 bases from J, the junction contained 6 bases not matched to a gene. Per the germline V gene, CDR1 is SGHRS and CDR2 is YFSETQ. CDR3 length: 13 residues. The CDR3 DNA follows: TGCGCCAGCAGCTCCCAGGGGGCTCAAGGCTACACCTTC. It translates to CASSSQGAQGYTF.

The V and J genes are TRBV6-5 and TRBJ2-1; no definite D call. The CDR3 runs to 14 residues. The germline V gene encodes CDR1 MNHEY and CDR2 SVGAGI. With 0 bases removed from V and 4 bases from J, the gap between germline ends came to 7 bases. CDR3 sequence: CASSYSDIYNEQFF. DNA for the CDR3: TGTGCCAGCAGTTACTCGGATATATACAATGAGCAGTTCTTC.

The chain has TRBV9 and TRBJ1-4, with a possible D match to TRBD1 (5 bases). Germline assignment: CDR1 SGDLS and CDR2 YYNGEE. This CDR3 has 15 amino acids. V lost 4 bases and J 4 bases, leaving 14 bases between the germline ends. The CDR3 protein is CASSFSSGGNEKLFF. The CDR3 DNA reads TGTGCCAGCAGCTTCTCGTCGGGGGGTAATGAAAAACTGTTTTTT.

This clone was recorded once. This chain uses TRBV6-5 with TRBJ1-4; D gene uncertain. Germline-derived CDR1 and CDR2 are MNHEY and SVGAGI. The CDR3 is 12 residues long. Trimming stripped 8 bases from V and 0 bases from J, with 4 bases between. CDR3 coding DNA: TGTGCCAGCCAGGCAACTAATGAAAAACTGTTTTTT. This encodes CASQATNEKLFF.

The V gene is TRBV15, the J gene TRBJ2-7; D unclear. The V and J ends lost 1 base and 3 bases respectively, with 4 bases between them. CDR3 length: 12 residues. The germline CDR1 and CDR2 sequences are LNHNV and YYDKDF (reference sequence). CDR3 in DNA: TGTGCCACCAGCAGAGGATTCTACGAGCAGTACTTC. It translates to CATSRGFYEQYF.

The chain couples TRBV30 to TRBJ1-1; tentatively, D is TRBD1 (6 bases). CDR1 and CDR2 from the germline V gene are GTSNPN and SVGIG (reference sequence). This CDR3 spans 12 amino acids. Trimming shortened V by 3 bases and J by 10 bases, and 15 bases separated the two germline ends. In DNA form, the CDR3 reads TGTGCCTGGAGGCGAACCGGGGGGCCAGCTTTCTTT. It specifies CAWRRTGGPAFF.

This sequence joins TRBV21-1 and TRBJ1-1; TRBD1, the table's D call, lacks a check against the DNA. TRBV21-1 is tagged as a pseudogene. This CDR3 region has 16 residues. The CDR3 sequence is CASSSGHFLKNTEAFF. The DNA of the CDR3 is TGTGCCAGCAGCAGCGGACACTTCCTTAAGAACACTGAAGCTTTCTTT.